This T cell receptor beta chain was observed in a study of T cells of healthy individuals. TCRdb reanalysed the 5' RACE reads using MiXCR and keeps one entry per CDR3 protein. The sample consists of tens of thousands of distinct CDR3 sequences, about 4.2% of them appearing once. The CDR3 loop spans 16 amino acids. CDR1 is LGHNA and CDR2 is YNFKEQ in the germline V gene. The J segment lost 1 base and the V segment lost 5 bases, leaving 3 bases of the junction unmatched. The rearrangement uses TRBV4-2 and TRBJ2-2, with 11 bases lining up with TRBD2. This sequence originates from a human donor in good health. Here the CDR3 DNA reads TGTGCCAGCAGCAACGGGACTAGCGGGAACACCGGGGAGCTGTTTTTT. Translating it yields CASSNGTSGNTGELFF.